This T cell receptor beta chain was profiled in a study of cytomegalovirus exposure and HLA in healthy donors. The PCR had 60 Vbeta and 13 Jbeta primers. Method: immunoSEQ multiplex PCR; TCRdb's copy keeps in-frame clones and lacks some. The sample carries under 250,000 clones, more than 75% recorded once. Losses at the gene ends were 4 bases for V and 4 bases for J; bases not matched to a gene: 3. CDR1 and CDR2 (germline): SGHRS, YFSETQ. The CDR3 extends over 15 amino acids. Findings of the study overall: Later, TCR association rates were found to vary by HLA locus, highest for DRB1 and lowest for HLA-C.

Regarding this clone: What it binds is not known. The same CDR3 arises from other DNA sequences in this sample as well.

This receptor was obtained from a middle-aged man in good health and CMV-seropositive. The rearrangement uses TRBV5-1 and TRBJ2-1; TRBD2 agrees at 12 bases. The sample consisted of PBMCs. CDR3 protein: CASSLGTSGYNEQFF. The CDR3 DNA is TGCGCCAGCAGCCTGGGGACTAGCGGGTACAATGAGCAGTTCTTC.